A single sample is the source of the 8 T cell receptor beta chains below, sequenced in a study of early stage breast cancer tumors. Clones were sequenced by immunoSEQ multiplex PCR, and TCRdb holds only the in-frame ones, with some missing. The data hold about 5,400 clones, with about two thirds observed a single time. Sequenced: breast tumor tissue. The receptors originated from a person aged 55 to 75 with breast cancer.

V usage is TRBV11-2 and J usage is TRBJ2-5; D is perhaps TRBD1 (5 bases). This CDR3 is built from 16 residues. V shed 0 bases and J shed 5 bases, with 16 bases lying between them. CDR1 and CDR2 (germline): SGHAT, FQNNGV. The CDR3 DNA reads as TGTGCCAGCAGCTTAGATCAGGGCGGAGCGACCGAGACCCAGTACTTC. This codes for CASSLDQGGATETQYF.

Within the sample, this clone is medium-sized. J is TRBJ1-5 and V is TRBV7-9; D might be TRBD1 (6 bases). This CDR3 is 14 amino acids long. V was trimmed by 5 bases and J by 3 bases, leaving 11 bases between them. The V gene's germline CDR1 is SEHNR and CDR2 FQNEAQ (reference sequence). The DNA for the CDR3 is TGTGCCAGCAGCACCGGACAGCACAATCAGCCCCAGCATTTT. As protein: CASSTGQHNQPQHF. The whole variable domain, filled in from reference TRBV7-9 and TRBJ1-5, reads DTGVSQNPRHKITKRGQNVTFRCDPISEHNRLYWYRQTLGQGPEFLTYFQNEAQLEKSRLLSDRFSAERPKGSFSTLEIQRTEQGDSAMYLCASSTGQHNQPQHFGDGTRLSIL.

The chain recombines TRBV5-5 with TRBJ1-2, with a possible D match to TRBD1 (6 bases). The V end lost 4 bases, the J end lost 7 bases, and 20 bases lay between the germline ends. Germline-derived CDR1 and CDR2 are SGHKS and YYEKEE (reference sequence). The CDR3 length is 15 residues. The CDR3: CASSLVVVTGTGYTF. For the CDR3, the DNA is TGTGCCAGCAGCCTCGTTGTAGTAACAGGGACTGGCTACACCTTC.

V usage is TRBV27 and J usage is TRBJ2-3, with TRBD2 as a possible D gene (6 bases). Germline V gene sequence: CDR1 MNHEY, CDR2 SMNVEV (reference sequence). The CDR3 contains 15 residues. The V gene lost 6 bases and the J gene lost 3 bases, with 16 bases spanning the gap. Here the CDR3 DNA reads TGTGCCAGCAGGCCGCTGGGGGGTGGTACAGATACGCAGTATTTT. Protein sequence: CASRPLGGGTDTQYF.

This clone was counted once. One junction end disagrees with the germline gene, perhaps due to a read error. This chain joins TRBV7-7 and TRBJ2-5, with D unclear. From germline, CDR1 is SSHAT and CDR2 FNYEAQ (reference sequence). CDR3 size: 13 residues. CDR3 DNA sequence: TGTGCTAGCAGCACCGGTGGGGAAGAGACCCAGTACTTC. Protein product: CASSTGGEETQYF.

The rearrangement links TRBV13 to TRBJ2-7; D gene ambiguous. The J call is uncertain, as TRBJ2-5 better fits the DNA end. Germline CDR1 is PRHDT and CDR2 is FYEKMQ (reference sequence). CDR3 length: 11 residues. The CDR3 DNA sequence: TGTGCCAGCAGCTTATCGGGGACCCAGTACTTC. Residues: CASSLSGTQYF.

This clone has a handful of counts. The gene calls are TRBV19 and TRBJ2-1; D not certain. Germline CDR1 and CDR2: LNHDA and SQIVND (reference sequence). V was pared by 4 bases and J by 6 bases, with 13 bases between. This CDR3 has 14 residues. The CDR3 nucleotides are TGTGCCAGTAGTAAAGTCGACGGGTCCAATGAGCAGTTCTTC. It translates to CASSKVDGSNEQFF.

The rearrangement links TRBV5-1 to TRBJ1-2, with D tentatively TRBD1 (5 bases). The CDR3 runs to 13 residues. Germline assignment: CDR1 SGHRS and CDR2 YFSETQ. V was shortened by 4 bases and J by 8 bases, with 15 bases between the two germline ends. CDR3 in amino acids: CASSPDGHNGYTF. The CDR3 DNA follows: TGCGCCAGCAGCCCAGATGGACATAACGGCTACACCTTC.